The present TCR beta chain was sequenced within a study of T-cell memory formation after mild COVID-19. General study results and limits: Among clones contracting day 15 to 85, CD4/CD8 was balanced, whereas later expanders leaned CD4+. Some SARS-CoV-2-responding clones were already detected in memory before infection.

MiXCR, applied by TCRdb to the 5' RACE reads, yields one record per CDR3 protein. The sample has tens of thousands of distinct CDR3 sequences; around 9.5% are singletons. This clonotype has a count of ten or more. Its antigen remains unknown. Material: PBMCs or a T cell subset sorted from them (not recorded which). This clonotype was sampled from a man in his late teens or twenties who had mild COVID-19 (a few samples of this study predate the infection). Cell type and time point are not known.

The DNA for the CDR3 is TGTGCCAGCAGCTCCATGGCCAGCAATGAGCAGTTCTTC. Translation: CASSSMASNEQFF. The genes are TRBV5-5 and TRBJ2-1; D remains ambiguous. The CDR3 spans 13 residues. With 3 bases removed from V and 6 bases from J, the gap between germline ends came to 10 bases. The germline V gene has CDR1 SGHKS and CDR2 YYEKEE (reference sequence). Full variable domain (remainder filled in from reference TRBV5-5 and TRBJ2-1): DAGVTQSPTHLIKTRGQQVTLRCSPISGHKSVSWYQQVLGQGPQFIFQYYEKEERGRGNFPDRFSARQFPNYSSELNVNALLLGDSALYLCASSSMASNEQFFGPGTRLTVL.